This entry concerns a single T cell receptor beta chain. What it binds is unknown. Measured with immunoSEQ multiplex PCR; TCRdb has only the in-frame clones, and not every one. The sample shows about 59,000 clones, 72% of them seen only once. Participants had chemo-refractory metastatic non-small-cell lung cancer and were treated with focal radiation plus ipilimumab CTLA-4 blockade. The sample belongs to a study of radiotherapy plus CTLA-4 blockade in lung cancer. Study context: Objective response was observed in about 19% of patients, and disease control in just over 30%.

Study findings and constraints: TCR clones from tumors expanded in blood after radiotherapy plus ipilimumab. How blood T cell clones changed early, along with interferon-beta, reportedly forecast response best.

This TCR was sampled from a human donor with non-small cell lung cancer whose response to radiotherapy plus ipilimumab could not be evaluated. The specimen comprised peripheral blood, sampled from a patient treated with radiotherapy plus ipilimumab.

The CDR3 region has the DNA TGTGCCAGCAGTTTGTCACAGGTGGGAGAGCAGTACTTC. Translation: CASSLSQVGEQYF. The V call is TRBV6-5, the J call TRBJ2-7, with a tentative D call TRBD1 (5 bases). V was pared by 4 bases and J by 7 bases, with 14 bases between. Per germline, CDR1 MNHEY and CDR2 SVGAGI. The CDR3 has 13 amino acids.